This T cell receptor beta chain was documented in a study of vaccination effects on CD4 cells after COVID-19. The overall study: Post-vaccine draws lagged the second dose by a median of 72 days.

Peptide-pool stimulation followed by sequencing identified expanded antigen-specific CD4+ clonotypes in the ViraFEST assay. CD4+ T cell isolation took place after less than 13 days of culture. Two doses of either BNT162b2 or mRNA-1273 were given to each participant. Cultures got half-medium changes with IL-2 on days 3 and 7. Measured with immunoSEQ multiplex PCR; TCRdb has only the in-frame clones, and not every one. The sample has 25,000 to 35,000 clones; roughly 80% are singletons. The CDR3 contains 13 residues. Between the trimmed V and J ends, which lost 3 bases and 4 bases, there was a span of 10 bases. Germline-derived CDR1 and CDR2 are DFQATT and SNEGSKA (reference sequence). With regard to this clone: The antigen is not known.

The clonotype comes from a human donor who received a COVID-19 vaccine. Some clones in this sample may be carry-over from other donors' samples. The sequenced sample was CD4+ T cells from PBMCs cultured with SARS-CoV-2 spike peptides, obtained after COVID-19 vaccination. The rearrangement links TRBV20-1 to TRBJ1-3, with D unclear. The CDR3 loop reads CSASFPVGNTIYF. CDR3 nucleotides: TGCAGTGCTAGTTTCCCAGTGGGAAACACCATATATTTT.